The next 23 T cell receptor beta chains were all read from a single sample in a study of cytotoxic CD8 clonotypes in ibrutinib-treated CLL. Here immunoSEQ multiplex PCR was the method, and the copy in TCRdb shows in-frame clones only, minus some. The table lists some 150,000 clones, approximately 80% of them singletons, with roughly 7.6% in the top ten. Here the sequenced sample was PBMCs, taken after 36 months of ibrutinib treatment. The receptors come from a human donor with chronic lymphocytic leukemia.

This chain links TRBV11-3 with TRBJ1-5; D may be TRBD1 (6 bases). The CDR3 has 15 amino acids. Germline loops: CDR1 SGHNT, CDR2 YENEEA. V lost 5 bases, J lost 5 bases, and 16 bases lay in between. The CDR3: CASSRDGQLYQPQHF. The CDR3 DNA reads TGTGCCAGCAGCCGGGACGGACAGCTTTATCAGCCCCAGCATTTT.

V and J are TRBV27 and TRBJ1-5; TRBD1 matches at 7 bases. This CDR3 comprises 18 residues. Unmatched junction bases numbered 15, after V lost 3 bases and J lost 4 bases. CDR1 and CDR2 (germline): MNHEY, SMNVEV (reference sequence). The CDR3 region is CASSFYFQGGKLNQPQHF. CDR3 DNA sequence: TGTGCCAGCAGTTTCTACTTCCAGGGGGGGAAATTGAATCAGCCCCAGCATTTT.

The rearrangement joins TRBV6-5 to TRBJ1-5; D is unresolved. The germline CDR1 and CDR2 sequences are MNHEY and SVGAGI. Trimming took off 2 bases at V and 0 bases at J, with 5 bases between the two ends. The CDR3 covers 14 residues. CDR3 coding DNA: TGTGCCAGCAGTTACGACCATAGCAATCAGCCCCAGCATTTT. It specifies CASSYDHSNQPQHF.

This chain uses TRBV6-5 with TRBJ1-4; tentatively, D is TRBD1 (6 bases). V gave up 2 bases and J gave up 5 bases, with 9 bases separating them. CDR1 MNHEY and CDR2 SVGAGI come from the germline V gene. CDR3 length: 14 amino acids. The CDR3 is CASSYGQMNEKLFF. CDR3 DNA sequence: TGTGCCAGCAGTTACGGACAGATGAATGAAAAACTGTTTTTT.

The chain combines TRBV10-3 with TRBJ2-2, with a weak D call TRBD1 (6 bases). The CDR3 consists of 14 residues. Trimming stripped 7 bases from V and 6 bases from J, with 15 bases between. Germline values: CDR1 ENHRY, CDR2 SYGVKD. In DNA, the CDR3 is TGTGCCATCATGGGCAGGGGCCCCCCCGGGGAGCTGTTTTTT. Amino acid sequence: CAIMGRGPPGELFF.

The gene calls are TRBV5-1 and TRBJ2-2; D may correspond to TRBD1 or TRBD2 (6 bases each). The CDR3 consists of 18 residues. Germline CDR1 and CDR2: SGHRS and YFSETQ. Trimming left V 3 bases short and J 3 bases short, with 21 bases between. CDR3 sequence: CASSSQQGGGLYTGELFF. The CDR3 bases are TGCGCCAGCAGCTCACAACAGGGAGGAGGGCTCTACACCGGGGAGCTGTTTTTT. The full variable domain, with the rest looked up from reference TRBV5-1 and TRBJ2-2, is KAGVTQTPRYLIKTRGQQVTLSCSPISGHRSVSWYQQTPGQGLQFLFEYFSETQRNKGNFPGRFSGRQFSNSRSEMNVSTLELGDSALYLCASSSQQGGGLYTGELFFGEGSRLTVL.

J is TRBJ1-2 and V is TRBV7-3; a possible D gene is TRBD1 (6 bases). V was clipped by 5 bases and J by 4 bases, with 14 bases between them. The CDR3 is made up of 14 amino acids. Germline CDR1 and CDR2: SGHTA and FQGTGA. This CDR3 reads CASSPKGGSYGYTF. The CDR3 bases are TGTGCCAGCAGCCCCAAGGGGGGTAGCTATGGCTACACCTTC.

The gene calls are TRBV7-3 and TRBJ2-2; D is perhaps TRBD2 (6 bases). The V gene lost 1 base and the J gene lost 3 bases, with 9 bases spanning the gap. The CDR3 loop spans 15 amino acids. Looked up from germline, CDR1 is SGHTA and CDR2 is FQGTGA. The CDR3, as DNA: TGTGCCAGCAGCTTAAGGGACTTATACACCGGGGAGCTGTTTTTT. Its translation is CASSLRDLYTGELFF. Supplemented by reference TRBV7-3 and TRBJ2-2, the full variable domain reads GAGVSQTPSNKVTEKGKYVELRCDPISGHTALYWYRQSLGQGPEFLIYFQGTGAADDSGLPNDRFFAVRPEGSVSTLKIQRTERGDSAVYLCASSLRDLYTGELFFGEGSRLTVL.

The chain is built from TRBV9 and TRBJ2-5; D ambiguous. Germline V gene lookup returns CDR1 SGDLS and CDR2 YYNGEE. The V end lost 0 bases, the J end lost 4 bases, and 4 bases lay between the germline ends. This CDR3 region has 12 residues. The chain's CDR3 is CASSVVGETQYF. The CDR3 DNA sequence: TGTGCCAGCAGCGTAGTTGGAGAGACCCAGTACTTC.

This chain uses TRBV7-6 with TRBJ1-4; D call uncertain. The ends were cut back, 5 bases at V and 5 bases at J, with 12 bases in the middle. CDR3 size: 14 residues. Germline V CDR1 and CDR2: SGHVS, FNYEAQ. CDR3 in DNA: TGTGCCAGCAGCACTAGAATTGGGAATGAAAAACTGTTTTTT. This encodes CASSTRIGNEKLFF.

This rearrangement joins TRBV25-1 to TRBJ1-6, with D possibly TRBD1 on 5 matching bases. From germline, CDR1 is MGHDK and CDR2 SYGVNS. The CDR3 is 12 residues long. Trimming shortened V by 8 bases and J by 19 bases, and 21 bases separated the two germline ends. As DNA, the CDR3 is TGTGCCAGCCTCGGACGGGGACGGGTTCTTCACTTT. Its protein product is CASLGRGRVLHF.

In its sample, this clone was seen a few times. The V call is TRBV6-1, the J call TRBJ2-5; no clear D gene. The germline CDR1 and CDR2 sequences are MNHNS and SASEGT. Deletions cut 4 bases from V and 5 bases from J, with 11 bases between. This CDR3 has 13 residues. CDR3 residues: CASSVRVPETQYF. Written as DNA, the CDR3 is TGTGCCAGCAGTGTAAGGGTACCGGAGACCCAGTACTTC.

This clone has only one observation. V and J are TRBV13 and TRBJ1-2, with D tentatively TRBD1 (5 bases). Germline V gives CDR1 PRHDT, CDR2 FYEKMQ (reference sequence). Deletions cut 4 bases from V and 5 bases from J, with 14 bases between. CDR3 size: 14 residues. The CDR3 is CASSSSGGIYGYTF. The DNA for the CDR3 is TGTGCCAGCAGCTCGTCCGGGGGGATATATGGCTACACCTTC.

The V gene is TRBV18, the J gene TRBJ1-2; unclear D gene. V dropped 6 bases and J dropped 2 bases, with 7 bases sitting between them. This CDR3 has 12 amino acids. Per germline, CDR1 KGHSH and CDR2 LQKENI. CDR3 bases: TGTGCCAGCTCGCGAGACAACTATGGCTACACCTTC. Protein: CASSRDNYGYTF.

V and J are TRBV19 and TRBJ2-7; maybe TRBD1 (6 bases). There are 14 residues in the CDR3. Trimming cost V 3 bases and J 3 bases, with 12 bases left between them. The V gene's germline CDR1 is LNHDA and CDR2 SQIVND (reference sequence). CDR3 in DNA: TGTGCCAGTAGTATGCAGGGGTGGTTCTACGAGCAGTACTTC. Translated: CASSMQGWFYEQYF.

The chain is built from TRBV7-3 and TRBJ2-7; TRBD2 might be the D (6 bases). Germline-derived CDR1 and CDR2 are SGHTA and FQGTGA. The CDR3 covers 14 residues. Between the trimmed V and J ends, which lost 5 bases and 3 bases, there was a span of 14 bases. CDR3 residues: CASSPGTPGYEQYF. The CDR3 nucleotides read TGTGCCAGCAGCCCCGGGACTCCCGGCTACGAGCAGTACTTC.

In nucleotides, the CDR3 is TGCGCCAGCAGCTCGGGGACAGGCTCTAATTCACCCCTCCACTTT. Translating it yields CASSSGTGSNSPLHF. This sequence joins TRBV5-1 and TRBJ1-6; 8 bases map to TRBD1. Trimming at V came to 3 bases and at J to 6 bases, leaving 5 bases not matched to a gene. Per the germline V gene, CDR1 is SGHRS and CDR2 is YFSETQ. The CDR3 covers 15 residues.

V is TRBV11-2 and J is TRBJ2-3; D remains unclear. CDR3 length equals 15 residues. Germline V lookup: CDR1 SGHAT, CDR2 FQNNGV. With 5 bases removed from V and 5 bases from J, the gap between germline ends came to 17 bases. The CDR3 nucleotides read TGTGCCAGCAGCCGGACCAGTGGCCAGTTAGATACGCAGTATTTT. Translation gives CASSRTSGQLDTQYF.

The J gene is TRBJ2-3, the V gene TRBV7-9, with a weak D call TRBD1 (6 bases). The germline V and J ends were trimmed by 5 bases and 2 bases, with 26 bases remaining between them. The CDR3 is 19 amino acids. CDR1 and CDR2 (germline): SEHNR, FQNEAQ (reference sequence). Here the CDR3 reads CASSKGGQSPGRDTDTQYF. DNA for the CDR3: TGTGCCAGCAGCAAGGGTGGACAGAGCCCGGGACGCGACACAGATACGCAGTATTTT.

V and J are TRBV4-2 and TRBJ1-1, with no clear D. The CDR3 is made up of 13 amino acids. Germline V CDR1 and CDR2: LGHNA, YNFKEQ. V lost 1 base and J 5 bases, leaving 8 bases between the germline ends. The CDR3 sequence: CASSQGVATEAFF. Here the CDR3 DNA reads TGTGCCAGCAGCCAAGGAGTTGCGACTGAAGCTTTCTTT.

Written as DNA, the CDR3 is TGTGCCAGTGGAGGAGGGGACAGATCCTACGAGCAGTACTTC. It yields the protein CASGGGDRSYEQYF. The V gene is TRBV2, the J gene TRBJ2-7, with a tentative D call TRBD1 (7 bases). The CDR3 is 14 residues long. The V gene's germline CDR1 is SNHLY and CDR2 FYNNEI. The germline V and J ends were trimmed by 9 bases and 1 base, with 16 bases remaining between them. Looking up the rest from reference TRBV2 and TRBJ2-7 gives the full variable domain: EPEVTQTPSHQVTQMGQEVILRCVPISNHLYFYWYRQILGQKVEFLVSFYNNEISEKSEIFDDQFSVERPDGSNFTLKIRSTKLEDSAMYFCASGGGDRSYEQYFGPGTRLTVT.

The chain links TRBV5-4 to TRBJ2-5, with TRBD2 identical over 9 bases. Germline V lookup: CDR1 SGHNT, CDR2 YYREEE (reference sequence). The CDR3 is 15 residues long. V shed 3 bases, J shed 2 bases, and the junction held 5 bases outside the gene matches. The DNA for the CDR3 is TGTGCCAGCAGCTCGGCTAGCGGGGCTCAAGAGACCCAGTACTTC. The encoded protein is CASSSASGAQETQYF. The full variable domain, completed using reference TRBV5-4 and TRBJ2-5, is ETGVTQSPTHLIKTRGQQVTLRCSSQSGHNTVSWYQQALGQGPQFIFQYYREEENGRGNFPPRFSGLQFPNYSSELNVNALELDDSALYLCASSSASGAQETQYFGPGTRLLVL.

With regard to this clone: The germline gene is not matched at one end of the junction; a read error may be the cause. Other DNA sequences in this sample translate to the same CDR3. The chain combines TRBV28 with TRBJ2-6; D might be TRBD1 or TRBD2, each matching 5 bases. The CDR3 loop spans 15 amino acids. Germline-derived CDR1 and CDR2 are MDHEN and SYDVKM. CDR3 coding DNA: TGTGCCAGCAGTTTTCGGGGTTATGGGGCCAACGTCCTGACCTTC. Translated: CASSFRGYGANVLTF. The full variable domain, with the rest looked up from reference TRBV28 and TRBJ2-6, is DVKVTQSSRYLVKRTGEKVFLECVQDMDHENMFWYRQDPGLGLRLIYFSYDVKMKEKGDIPEGYSVSREKKERFSLILESASTNQTSMYLCASSFRGYGANVLTFGAGSRLTVL.